The sample holds many counts of the clone carrying this T cell receptor (beta chain). Antigen: not known. V was clipped by 6 bases and J by 5 bases; unmatched bases: 8. Germline loops: CDR1 KGHSH, CDR2 LQKENI. The CDR3 is 15 residues long. This entry belongs to a study of T cells after yellow fever vaccination. About the study: Where fractions had low cell numbers, libraries were prepared from them with the SMART-Seq v4 Ultra Low Input RNA kit.

Study-level findings and limits: Clonotypes appearing in both CD4 and CD8 compartments existed, and their share was small. Bulk-population clonotypes that are abundant could appear as contaminants in FACS-sorted repertoires. Most primary-vaccination clones recurred post-booster (just under 98% CD4, about 90% CD8).

TCRdb fed the 5' RACE reads into MiXCR, producing one record per CDR3 protein. The data show roughly 340,000 distinct CDR3 sequences, roughly 9.4% seen once. The chain couples TRBV18 to TRBJ2-2; 8 nucleotides line up with TRBD1. Material: PBMCs, obtained on the day of the first yellow fever vaccination. The sequence was obtained from a man younger than 30 who received the YFV17D yellow fever vaccine. The CDR3 region has the DNA TGTGCCAGCTCGCCGGGACAGGCACGAACCGGGGAGCTGTTTTTT. Amino acids: CASSPGQARTGELFF.